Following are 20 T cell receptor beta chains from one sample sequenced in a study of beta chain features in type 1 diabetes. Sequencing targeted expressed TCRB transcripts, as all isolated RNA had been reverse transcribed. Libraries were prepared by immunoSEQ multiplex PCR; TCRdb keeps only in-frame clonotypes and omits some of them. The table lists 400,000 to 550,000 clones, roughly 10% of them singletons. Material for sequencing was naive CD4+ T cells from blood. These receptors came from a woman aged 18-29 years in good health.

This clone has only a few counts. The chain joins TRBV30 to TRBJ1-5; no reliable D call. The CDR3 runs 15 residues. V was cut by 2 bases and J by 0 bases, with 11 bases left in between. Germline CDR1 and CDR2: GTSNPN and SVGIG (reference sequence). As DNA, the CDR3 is TGTGCCTGGAGTAATGGGGATCCTAGCAATCAGCCCCAGCATTTT. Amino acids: CAWSNGDPSNQPQHF.

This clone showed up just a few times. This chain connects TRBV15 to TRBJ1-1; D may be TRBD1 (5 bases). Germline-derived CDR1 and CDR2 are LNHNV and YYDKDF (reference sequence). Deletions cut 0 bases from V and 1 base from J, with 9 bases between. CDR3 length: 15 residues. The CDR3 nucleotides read TGTGCCACCAGCAGAGATCACAGGTCGAACACTGAAGCTTTCTTT. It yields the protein CATSRDHRSNTEAFF.

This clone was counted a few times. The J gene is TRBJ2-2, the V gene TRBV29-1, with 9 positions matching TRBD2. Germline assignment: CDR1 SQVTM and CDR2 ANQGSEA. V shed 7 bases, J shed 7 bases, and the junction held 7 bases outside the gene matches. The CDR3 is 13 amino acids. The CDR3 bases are TGCAGCGCCTGGGGACTAGCTATCGGGGAGCTGTTTTTT. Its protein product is CSAWGLAIGELFF.

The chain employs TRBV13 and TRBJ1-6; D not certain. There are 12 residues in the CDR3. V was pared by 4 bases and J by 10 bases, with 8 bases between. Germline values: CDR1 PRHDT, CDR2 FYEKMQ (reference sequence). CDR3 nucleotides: TGTGCCAGCAGCTCTACGACCTCACCCCTCCACTTT. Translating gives CASSSTTSPLHF.

Here the CDR3 reads CASSAKQGNTEAFF. For the CDR3, the DNA is TGTGCCAGCAGCGCCAAACAGGGGAACACTGAAGCTTTCTTT. V usage is TRBV2 and J usage is TRBJ1-1; D might be TRBD1 (6 bases). Germline CDR1 and CDR2: SNHLY and FYNNEI. The CDR3 length is 14 residues. Trimming took off 6 bases at V and 1 base at J, with 12 bases between the two ends.

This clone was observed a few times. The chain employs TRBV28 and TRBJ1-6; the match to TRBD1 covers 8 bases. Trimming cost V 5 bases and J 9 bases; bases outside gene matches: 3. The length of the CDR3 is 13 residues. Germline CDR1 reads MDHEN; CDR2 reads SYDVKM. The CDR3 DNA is TGTGCCAGCAGTAGGACAGGGATTTCACCCCTCCACTTT. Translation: CASSRTGISPLHF.

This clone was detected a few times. The CDR3 DNA sequence: TGTGCCAGCAGCAGGACTAGCGGGGGGGCAGATACGCAGTATTTT. Protein: CASSRTSGGADTQYF. This rearrangement joins TRBV7-2 to TRBJ2-3, with 15 bases lining up with TRBD2. This CDR3 has 15 amino acids. V was pared by 5 bases and J by 4 bases, with 1 base of the junction left unmatched. Germline CDR1 is SGHTA and CDR2 is FQGNSA.

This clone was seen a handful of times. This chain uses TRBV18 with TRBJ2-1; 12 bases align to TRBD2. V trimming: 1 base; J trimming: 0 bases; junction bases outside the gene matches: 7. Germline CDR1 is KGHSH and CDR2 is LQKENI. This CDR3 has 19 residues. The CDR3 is CASSPRTSGTTSSYNEQFF. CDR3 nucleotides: TGTGCCAGCTCACCACGGACTAGCGGGACTACCAGCTCCTACAATGAGCAGTTCTTC.

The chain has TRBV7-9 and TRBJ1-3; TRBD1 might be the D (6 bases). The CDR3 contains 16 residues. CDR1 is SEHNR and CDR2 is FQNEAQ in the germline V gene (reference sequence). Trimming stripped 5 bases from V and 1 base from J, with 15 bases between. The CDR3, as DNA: TGTGCCAGCAGCCCAGGAGACAGGATATCTGGAAACACCATATATTTT. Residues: CASSPGDRISGNTIYF.

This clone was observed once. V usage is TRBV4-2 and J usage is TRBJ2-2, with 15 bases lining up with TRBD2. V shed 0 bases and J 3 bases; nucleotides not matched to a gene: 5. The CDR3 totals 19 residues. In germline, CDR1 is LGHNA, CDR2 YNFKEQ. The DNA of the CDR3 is TGTGCCAGCAGCCAAGAGGGACTAGCGGGAGGTCAATACACCGGGGAGCTGTTTTTT. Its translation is CASSQEGLAGGQYTGELFF.

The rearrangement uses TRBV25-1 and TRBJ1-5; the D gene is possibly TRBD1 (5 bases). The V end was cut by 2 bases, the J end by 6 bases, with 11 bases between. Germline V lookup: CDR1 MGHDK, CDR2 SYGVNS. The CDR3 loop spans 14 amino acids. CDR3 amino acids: CASSEARGSQPQHF. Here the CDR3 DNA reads TGTGCCAGCAGTGAAGCAAGGGGAAGTCAGCCCCAGCATTTT. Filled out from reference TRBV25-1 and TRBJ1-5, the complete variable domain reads EADIYQTPRYLVIGTGKKITLECSQTMGHDKMYWYQQDPGMELHLIHYSYGVNSTEKGDLSSESTVSRIRTEHFPLTLESARPSHTSQYLCASSEARGSQPQHFGDGTRLSIL.

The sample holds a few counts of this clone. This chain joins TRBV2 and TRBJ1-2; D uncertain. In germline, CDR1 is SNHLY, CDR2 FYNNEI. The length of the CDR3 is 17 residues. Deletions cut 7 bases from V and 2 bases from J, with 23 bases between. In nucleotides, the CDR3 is TGTGCCAGCATTCGAAGGATGAGGGCCGGCCAAAACTATGGCTACACCTTC. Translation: CASIRRMRAGQNYGYTF.

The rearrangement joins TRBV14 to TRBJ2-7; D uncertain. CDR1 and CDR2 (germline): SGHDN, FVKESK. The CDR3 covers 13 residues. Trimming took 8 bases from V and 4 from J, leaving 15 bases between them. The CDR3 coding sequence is TGTGCCAGCTCGAGTCTCTGGGGATACGAGCAGTACTTC. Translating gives CASSSLWGYEQYF.

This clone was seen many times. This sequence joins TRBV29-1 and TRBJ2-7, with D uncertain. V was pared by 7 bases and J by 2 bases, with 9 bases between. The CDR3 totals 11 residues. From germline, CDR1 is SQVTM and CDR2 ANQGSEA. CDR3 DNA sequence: TGCAGCGCTTTGGATACCTACGAGCAGTACGTC. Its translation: CSALDTYEQYV.

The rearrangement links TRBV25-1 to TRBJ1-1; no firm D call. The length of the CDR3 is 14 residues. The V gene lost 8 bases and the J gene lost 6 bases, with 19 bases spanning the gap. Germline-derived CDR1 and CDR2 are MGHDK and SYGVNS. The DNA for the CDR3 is TGTGCCAGCGATAGTGATGGTGAATTCGCTGAAGCTTTCTTT. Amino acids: CASDSDGEFAEAFF.

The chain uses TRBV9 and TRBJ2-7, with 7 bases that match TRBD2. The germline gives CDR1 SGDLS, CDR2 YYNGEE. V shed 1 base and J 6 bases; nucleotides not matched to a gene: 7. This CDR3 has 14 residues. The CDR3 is CASSVRLASGEQYF. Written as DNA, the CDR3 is TGTGCCAGCAGCGTAAGACTAGCCTCGGGCGAGCAGTACTTC. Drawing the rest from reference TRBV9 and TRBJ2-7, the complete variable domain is DSGVTQTPKHLITATGQRVTLRCSPRSGDLSVYWYQQSLDQGLQFLIQYYNGEERAKGNILERFSAQQFPDLHSELNLSSLELGDSALYFCASSVRLASGEQYFGPGTRLTVT.

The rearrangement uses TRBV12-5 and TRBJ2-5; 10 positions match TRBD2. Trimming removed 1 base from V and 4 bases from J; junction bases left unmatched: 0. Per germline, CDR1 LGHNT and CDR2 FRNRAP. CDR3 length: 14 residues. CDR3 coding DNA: TGTGCTAGTGGTTTGGGACTAGCGGGAGAGACCCAGTACTTC. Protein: CASGLGLAGETQYF.

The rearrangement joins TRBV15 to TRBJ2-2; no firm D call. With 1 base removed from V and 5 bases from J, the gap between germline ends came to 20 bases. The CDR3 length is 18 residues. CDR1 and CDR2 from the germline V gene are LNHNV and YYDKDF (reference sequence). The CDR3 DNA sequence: TGTGCCACCAGCAGAGCATTCCGGGTCGCCAAATGGACCGGGGAGCTGTTTTTT. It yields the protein CATSRAFRVAKWTGELFF.

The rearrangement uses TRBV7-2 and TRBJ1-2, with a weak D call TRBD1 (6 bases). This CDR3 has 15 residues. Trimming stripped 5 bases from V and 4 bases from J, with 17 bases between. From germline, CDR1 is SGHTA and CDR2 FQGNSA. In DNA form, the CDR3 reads TGTGCCAGCAGCCCTACAGGGATGAGTGTCTATGGCTACACCTTC. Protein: CASSPTGMSVYGYTF.

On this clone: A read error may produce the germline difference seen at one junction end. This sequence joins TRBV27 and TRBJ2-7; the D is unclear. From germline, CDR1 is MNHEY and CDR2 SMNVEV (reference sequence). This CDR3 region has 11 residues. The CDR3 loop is CASSSGLEPPF. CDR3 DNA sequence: TGTGCCAGCAGTTCTGGCCTAGAACCCCCCTTC.